What follows is one TCR beta chain and its context. Germline CDR1 is LGHNT and CDR2 is FRNRAP. Trimming took 6 bases from V and 5 from J; bases not matched to a gene: 6. The CDR3 length is 13 residues. The data were taken from a study of blood T cell repertoires in COVID-19. At the level of the study: Specimens from acute and convalescent COVID-19 originated in the United States, Italy and Spain.

As processed by the authors: Reference gene primer amplification gave estimated nucleated cell counts. TCRdb keeps only in-frame clones here, not all; method: immunoSEQ multiplex PCR. That table is the source of V, J and clone size, and D and trimming were worked out from the DNA. This sample has around 45,000 clones; 60% to 85% occur once, and the top ten carry roughly a third. Material: peripheral blood. This rearrangement joins TRBV12-5 to TRBJ1-1, with 7 bases fitting TRBD1. This receptor was taken from a woman of 80 years or more with acute or convalescent COVID-19. The CDR3 reads CASGLHRGTEAFF. In DNA form, the CDR3 reads TGTGCTAGTGGCCTTCACAGGGGAACTGAAGCTTTCTTT.